The subject of this entry is one T cell receptor beta chain. This clonotype was seen a handful of times. The antigen it recognizes is unknown. Per-nucleotide qualities are absent, and no much larger clonotype sits a single base away. The donors were roughly 38 Caucasian individuals from Russia, aged roughly 6 to 100 years, who were systemically healthy. Ten milliliters of peripheral blood were drawn from each donor into EDTA-treated Vacutainer tubes. Ficoll-Paque density-gradient centrifugation was used to isolate PBMCs, with at least 7 million per sample. Total RNA, at least 5 micrograms per sample, was extracted from PBMCs with Trizol reagent. The percentages of naive CD45RAhigh/CD27high T cells were determined by flow cytometry on a PBMC aliquot from every donor. The library was generated by 5' RACE. TCRdb lists the instrument as Illumina HiSeq 2500. A second about 7 to 12 cycle PCR used a sample-barcoded 5' primer and a J-beta primer mix. A unique molecular identifier was introduced onto each TCR beta cDNA molecule by a template-switch 5' adaptor carrying 12 random nucleotides. At least 2.5 million CDR3-containing paired-end reads were obtained from each sample. All of the RNA was converted into first-strand cDNA using the Mint cDNA synthesis kit, with a TRBC-specific oligonucleotide serving as the primer. Following uracil-DNA glycosylase treatment, all cDNA underwent a first 18-cycle PCR with the universal primers M1SS and BC2_uni_R. The published analysis was carried out like this. Each sample was normalized by randomly selecting 1 million high-quality reads, each carrying a distinct molecular identifier. Reads with shared molecular identifiers were discarded instead of being binned into consensus sequences. MiTCR, run with a Q25 quality threshold and the strictest error-elimination algorithm, handled CDR3 identification, clonotype clustering and error correction. Lower-bound total TCR beta diversity was estimated with a nonparametric unseen species model using Euler transformation. TCRdb applied fastp at Q25 and MiXCR to the public reads, then kept only in-frame beta chains. A single entry per CDR3 protein holds the most common genes and DNA from its merged rows. The V and J calls and clone size come from TCRdb's table, not from the authors' own analysis. The sample includes about 930,000 distinct CDR3 sequences, with roughly 29% observed a single time. Roughly 10% of the sample goes to the ten largest clones.

The data were obtained in a study of blood T cells in healthy people across ages (dated by TCRdb to the mid-2010s). Concerning the study at large: In model experiments, template switching captured about one uniquely barcoded TCR beta cDNA molecule for every two T cells. The study measured age-related changes in TCR beta repertoire diversity using deep sequencing normalized with unique cDNA molecular identifiers. The donors were split into four age groups: young (average about 15 years), middle-aged (39), aged (about 62) and long-lived (over 75). Two additional independent replicas of 1 million unique cDNA reads from the same blood draw were analyzed for two donors (one aged 18 to 30 and one aged 80 or older). Results and caveats for the whole study, not just this receptor: Observed TCR beta diversity correlated strongly with the percentage of naive T cells measured by flow cytometry. The long-lived group showed more naive CD4+ T cells, fewer expanded clones and increased TCR diversity than the aged group, suggesting age selection. Because profiling used bulk unsorted PBMCs, naive and antigen-experienced compartments could not be compared conclusively. Estimates of total diversity based on one million sequenced T cells were regarded as lower bounds and as underestimates. Observed TCR beta diversity per million T cells fell roughly linearly with age, and a significant reduction was already apparent by age around 40. Because donor CMV infection status was unknown, age-related changes in expanded clonotypes were potentially confounded.

These sequences were also reported in another study, on T cells of mothers and their children. As that second study puts it: The donors were nine systemically healthy Caucasian individuals, made up of three mothers and their six children. cDNA synthesis consumed the entire amount of extracted RNA, loaded at about 1.5 ug RNA in each 15 ul reaction. Sample barcodes and 2-4 random nucleotides were added via the M1S primer in the second PCR. Each mother yielded over 10 million TCR beta CDR3 reads and each child roughly 3.1 million reads. Thymic selection similarly shapes TCR recombination output in related and unrelated pairs, with minor effect from inherited differences. Related mother-child pairs always showed normalized repertoire overlap that was slightly higher than in unrelated mother-child pairs, though the difference was never significant. No persistent microchimeric T cell clones were detected, at a sensitivity of roughly 93 clones per million clonotypes. Deep NGS was used in the study to compare the TCR beta repertoires of mothers and children and to look for features that separate related mother-child pairs from unrelated individuals. Mothers averaged around 43 +/- 4 years of age and children averaged roughly 10 +/- 4 years. After adapter ligation was performed with NEBNext reagents, the libraries were sequenced on an Illumina HiSeq 2000 with 100+100 nt paired-end reads. Mother and child libraries were prepared a month apart and sequenced in separate runs to prevent cross-contamination. For each donor, between about 500,000 and 2,200,000 distinct TCR beta clonotypes were identified. Naive TCR beta clonotypes were estimated from low-frequency clonotypes matched to each donor's FACS-determined naive share, without sorting.

Sequenced material: blood. This TCR derives from a woman between 40 and 50 years old in good health.

The DNA is as follows: TGTGCCAGCAGCTTAGGTGGGACAGGATACACTGAAGCTTTCTTT. The resulting protein is CASSLGGTGYTEAFF. The V gene is TRBV7-9 and the J gene is TRBJ1-1; 8 bases in between match TRBD1. The germline V gene (reference sequence) sets CDR1 to SEHNR and CDR2 to FQNEAQ. Compared with germline, V lacks 1 base and J lacks 3 bases; bases without a gene match: 4. The CDR3 spans 15 residues, from the cysteine through the phenylalanine. Only the CDR3 part of the read is kept: 45 bases, read in frame from the first base.